Below, one T cell receptor (beta chain) is given with its context. The protocol was immunoSEQ multiplex PCR, while the TCRdb copy is restricted to in-frame clones and leaves out a portion. Here the sample spans 250,000 to 350,000 clones, approximately 84% being singletons. The entry originates in a study of blood T cell repertoires in COVID-19. In the study overall: The cDNA or gDNA used as material had been derived from T cells, B-cell-depleted T cells, or PBMCs.

V lost 1 base and J lost 2, with 5 bases in between. The CDR3 is 13 residues long. CDR1 is LGHNA and CDR2 is YNFKEQ in the germline V gene. The sequence derives from a human donor with COVID-19, enrolled during active disease. The donor label of this sample is uncertain. This chain connects TRBV4-2 to TRBJ2-5; D might be TRBD1 (5 bases). Material: peripheral blood. The CDR3 spells CASSQGQQETQYF. The CDR3 region has the DNA TGTGCCAGCAGCCAAGGACAGCAAGAGACCCAGTACTTC.